A selection of T cell receptor beta chains follows, all from one sample in a study of T cell repertoires in cytomegalovirus infection. Antigen specificity for these receptors is unknown. One entry per CDR3 protein, called by TCRdb with MiXCR from the reads. The sample includes 110,000 to 150,000 distinct CDR3 sequences, about 31% of them seen just once. This sample comprised CD8+ T cells from cultured PBMCs, obtained from culture after CMV antigen stimulation. These receptor sequences come from a human donor in good health (CMV status not recorded). Some clones in this sample may be carry-over from other donors' samples. Each CDR3 is given with its conserved first and last residue. Each record gives: clone size, J gene, D gene, V gene, CDR3 protein, CDR3 DNA. D genes are given only for firm matches. Rows may omit the clone size; those that give it use once, few, many or a size class.

clone_size: few; j_call: TRBJ2-5; d_call: -; v_call: TRBV11-2; cdr3_aa: CASSLVHYQETQYF; cdr3_nt: TGTGCCAGCAGCTTAGTACACTACCAAGAGACCCAGTACTTC
clone_size: -; j_call: TRBJ1-5; d_call: -; v_call: TRBV19; cdr3_aa: CASSIGPSRSNQPQHF; cdr3_nt: TGTGCCAGTAGTATCGGCCCAAGTCGGAGCAATCAGCCCCAGCATTTT
clone_size: -; j_call: TRBJ2-5; d_call: -; v_call: TRBV5-5; cdr3_aa: CASTGGAAYQETQYF; cdr3_nt: TGTGCCAGCACCGGTGGGGCGGCGTACCAAGAGACCCAGTACTTC
clone_size: few; j_call: TRBJ1-6; d_call: -; v_call: TRBV28; cdr3_aa: CASSEDRLGISPLHF; cdr3_nt: TGTGCCAGCAGTGAAGACAGACTCGGGATTTCACCCCTCCACTTT
clone_size: -; j_call: TRBJ1-2; d_call: -; v_call: TRBV4-3; cdr3_aa: CASSPGTAHVDYGYTF; cdr3_nt: TGCGCCAGCAGCCCCGGCACAGCCCACGTTGACTATGGCTACACCTTC
clone_size: -; j_call: TRBJ2-1; d_call: -; v_call: TRBV11-2; cdr3_aa: CASTNSPASVVHEQFF; cdr3_nt: TGTGCCAGCACCAACTCCCCGGCCAGTGTGGTTCATGAGCAGTTCTTC
clone_size: few; j_call: TRBJ1-1; d_call: -; v_call: TRBV27; cdr3_aa: CASSLLGGGEDTEAFF; cdr3_nt: TGTGCCAGCAGTTTATTGGGGGGGGGAGAGGATACTGAAGCTTTCTTT
clone_size: -; j_call: TRBJ1-2; d_call: TRBD1; v_call: TRBV3-1; cdr3_aa: CASSQVYRTGLPDDYGYTF; cdr3_nt: TGTGCCAGCAGCCAAGTATATAGGACAGGGTTACCAGATGACTATGGCTACACCTTC
clone_size: few; j_call: TRBJ2-7; d_call: -; v_call: TRBV6-6; cdr3_aa: CASSNPGSFNEQYF; cdr3_nt: TGTGCCAGCAGTAATCCCGGTAGCTTCAACGAGCAGTACTTC
clone_size: many; j_call: TRBJ2-3; d_call: TRBD2; v_call: TRBV3-1; cdr3_aa: CASSQSGGAYSTDTQYF; cdr3_nt: TGTGCCAGCAGCCAAAGCGGGGGAGCCTACTCCACAGATACGCAGTATTTT
clone_size: many; j_call: TRBJ2-5; d_call: -; v_call: TRBV11-1; cdr3_aa: CASSRDQETQYF; cdr3_nt: TGTGCCAGCAGTCGGGATCAAGAGACCCAGTACTTC
clone_size: -; j_call: TRBJ2-7; d_call: TRBD1; v_call: TRBV5-5; cdr3_aa: CASSADRGYSYEQYF; cdr3_nt: TGTGCCAGCAGCGCCGACAGGGGGTACTCCTACGAGCAGTACTTC
clone_size: -; j_call: TRBJ1-1; d_call: -; v_call: TRBV7-9; cdr3_aa: CASRSGGYTEAFF; cdr3_nt: TGTGCCAGCAGATCCGGGGGGTATACTGAAGCTTTCTTT
clone_size: many; j_call: TRBJ1-4; d_call: -; v_call: TRBV12-3/TRBV12-4; cdr3_aa: CASSLGAGENEKLFF; cdr3_nt: TGTGCCAGCAGTTTAGGTGCCGGAGAAAATGAAAAACTGTTTTTT
clone_size: many; j_call: TRBJ2-3; d_call: TRBD2; v_call: TRBV7-8; cdr3_aa: CASRIEAGLAGGLETQYF; cdr3_nt: TGTGCCAGCAGGATCGAAGCGGGACTAGCGGGGGGGCTCGAGACGCAGTATTTT
clone_size: once; j_call: TRBJ2-7; d_call: -; v_call: TRBV5-5; cdr3_aa: CASSLGGVLISEQYF; cdr3_nt: TGTGCCAGCAGCTTGGGTGGGGTTTTAATCTCCGAGCAGTACTTC
clone_size: few; j_call: TRBJ1-6; d_call: -; v_call: TRBV6-1; cdr3_aa: CASSEWTGLTGYNSPLHF; cdr3_nt: TGTGCCAGCAGTGAATGGACGGGACTAACTGGCTATAATTCACCCCTCCACTTT
clone_size: -; j_call: TRBJ1-2; d_call: -; v_call: TRBV7-8; cdr3_aa: CASSPRTTNYGYTF; cdr3_nt: TGTGCCAGCAGCCCTAGGACCACTAACTATGGCTACACCTTC
clone_size: few; j_call: TRBJ2-3; d_call: -; v_call: TRBV30; cdr3_aa: CAWRGVRLPSPDTQYF; cdr3_nt: TGTGCCTGGAGGGGTGTACGTCTCCCGAGCCCAGATACGCAGTATTTT
clone_size: -; j_call: TRBJ2-3; d_call: -; v_call: TRBV7-6; cdr3_aa: CASSPGPERSDTQYF; cdr3_nt: TGTGCCAGCAGCCCCGGGCCCGAGCGGTCGGATACGCAGTATTTT
clone_size: many; j_call: TRBJ1-1; d_call: -; v_call: TRBV11-2; cdr3_aa: CASRYHSGTEAFF; cdr3_nt: TGTGCCAGCAGGTATCATTCCGGCACTGAAGCTTTCTTT
clone_size: -; j_call: TRBJ1-5; d_call: TRBD1; v_call: TRBV10-3; cdr3_aa: CAIGVSDRGGQPQHF; cdr3_nt: TGTGCCATCGGAGTATCTGACAGGGGAGGACAGCCCCAGCATTTT
clone_size: many; j_call: TRBJ1-5; d_call: -; v_call: TRBV20-1; cdr3_aa: CSAKGQGSNQPQHF; cdr3_nt: TGCAGTGCTAAGGGGCAGGGCAGCAATCAGCCCCAGCATTTT
clone_size: -; j_call: TRBJ1-1; d_call: TRBD1; v_call: TRBV2; cdr3_aa: CAIMGGGNTEAFF; cdr3_nt: TGTGCCATTATGGGAGGGGGCAACACTGAAGCTTTCTTT
clone_size: -; j_call: TRBJ2-7; d_call: TRBD2; v_call: TRBV7-6; cdr3_aa: CASSPSPAISGGDEQYF; cdr3_nt: TGTGCCAGCAGCCCCTCCCCTGCGATTAGCGGGGGCGACGAGCAGTACTTC
clone_size: -; j_call: TRBJ1-4; d_call: -; v_call: TRBV7-9; cdr3_aa: CASSYLTGFEKLFF; cdr3_nt: TGTGCCAGCAGCTACCTAACAGGGTTTGAAAAACTGTTTTTT
clone_size: many; j_call: TRBJ1-1; d_call: -; v_call: TRBV2; cdr3_aa: CASSVVHEAFF; cdr3_nt: TGTGCCAGCAGTGTAGTGCATGAAGCTTTCTTT
clone_size: many; j_call: TRBJ2-1; d_call: -; v_call: TRBV7-6; cdr3_aa: CASSLRGSSYNEQFF; cdr3_nt: TGTGCCAGCAGCTTACGAGGAAGCTCCTACAATGAGCAGTTCTTC
clone_size: -; j_call: TRBJ1-2; d_call: -; v_call: TRBV20-1; cdr3_aa: CSASRLSYGYTF; cdr3_nt: TGCAGTGCTTCCAGGCTCAGCTATGGCTACACCTTC
clone_size: few; j_call: TRBJ2-2; d_call: TRBD2; v_call: TRBV4-1; cdr3_aa: CASSEAGAGVYTGELFF; cdr3_nt: TGCGCCAGCAGCGAAGCAGGCGCGGGGGTCTATACCGGGGAGCTGTTTTTT
clone_size: -; j_call: TRBJ1-2; d_call: -; v_call: TRBV5-1; cdr3_aa: CASSPEGPLYGYTF; cdr3_nt: TGCGCCAGCAGCCCCGAGGGTCCCCTATATGGCTACACCTTC
clone_size: -; j_call: TRBJ1-5; d_call: -; v_call: TRBV19; cdr3_aa: CASTTPGQYNQPQHF; cdr3_nt: TGTGCCAGTACCACCCCAGGACAGTACAATCAGCCCCAGCATTTT
clone_size: -; j_call: TRBJ1-4; d_call: -; v_call: TRBV28; cdr3_aa: CASSFLGGFGEKLFF; cdr3_nt: TGTGCCAGCAGTTTTCTAGGCGGTTTTGGGGAAAAACTGTTTTTT
clone_size: -; j_call: TRBJ2-1; d_call: -; v_call: TRBV6-2/TRBV6-3; cdr3_aa: CASSYSIGSSYNEQFF; cdr3_nt: TGTGCCAGCAGTTACTCGATAGGGAGCTCCTACAATGAGCAGTTCTTC
clone_size: few; j_call: TRBJ2-7; d_call: TRBD1; v_call: TRBV7-9; cdr3_aa: CASSGTGARREQYF; cdr3_nt: TGTGCCAGCAGCGGGACAGGGGCGCGGAGGGAGCAGTACTTC
clone_size: -; j_call: TRBJ1-2; d_call: -; v_call: TRBV7-9; cdr3_aa: CASGAPSPYGYTF; cdr3_nt: TGTGCCAGCGGGGCACCATCCCCCTATGGCTACACCTTC